The 4 T cell receptor beta chains given below trace back to one sample, sequenced in a study of blood T cell repertoires in COVID-19 (dated by TCRdb to 2018 to 2021). The library relied on the immunoSEQ multiplex PCR assay. The clones in this table, taken by TCRdb from immuneACCESS, are in-frame only. Not every clone is retained; where verified, under half of the shortfall comes from an unresolved V gene, and the cause of the rest is unknown. For this sample the table gives under 200,000 clones, of which about 80% were detected only once. The ten largest clones take up about 7% of the sample. Sequences were obtained from peripheral blood. These receptors all stem from a man between 70 and 80 years old with active or convalescent COVID-19.

CDR3 DNA sequence: TGTGCCTGGAAAAAAACAGGTACCGTCTCTGGAAACACCATATATTTT. It encodes CAWKKTGTVSGNTIYF. The chain links TRBV30 to TRBJ1-3, with D possibly TRBD1 on 5 matching bases. The germline V gene encodes CDR1 GTSNPN and CDR2 SVGIG (reference sequence). V lost 4 bases and J lost 0, with 16 bases in between. The CDR3 extends over 16 amino acids.

The sample holds a few counts of this clone. J is TRBJ1-4 and V is TRBV5-6, with D maybe TRBD1 (5 bases). CDR1 and CDR2 from the germline V gene are SGHDT and YYEEEE. The CDR3 totals 14 residues. V was trimmed by 0 bases and J by 10 bases, leaving 13 bases between them. CDR3 region: CASSLGDGRGKLFF. The CDR3 DNA reads TGTGCCAGCAGCTTGGGGGACGGGAGGGGAAAACTGTTTTTT.

J is TRBJ1-3 and V is TRBV5-4; D is undetermined. This CDR3 region has 14 residues. Germline V gene sequence: CDR1 SGHNT, CDR2 YYREEE (reference sequence). V lost 1 base to trimming and J lost 4 bases, with 9 bases between them. CDR3: CASSLNRAGNTIYF. The CDR3 DNA follows: TGTGCCAGCAGCTTGAACAGAGCCGGAAACACCATATATTTT.

In this sample, this clone turned up a few times. The J gene is TRBJ1-1, the V gene TRBV3-1 (or the pseudogene TRBV3-2); tentatively, D is TRBD1 (5 bases). The V and J ends lost 5 bases and 4 bases respectively, with 11 bases between them. Germline CDR1 and CDR2: LGHDT and YNNKEL (reference sequence). The CDR3 runs to 13 residues. The CDR3 nucleotides are TGTGCCAGCAGCAGGCAGGGCGGCACTGAAGCTTTCTTT. Translating it yields CASSRQGGTEAFF.